The 13 T cell receptor beta chains below come from one sample, sequenced in a study of T cells in Graves' hyperthyroidism and ophthalmopathy. RNA transcripts provided the source from which TCR beta CDR3 regions were amplified. In the first-round RT-PCR of the TCR CDR3, the HTBI primer set was used. TCRdb reprocessed the multiplex PCR reads with MiXCR, giving one entry per CDR3 protein. This sample carries approximately 690,000 distinct CDR3 sequences, around 21% of them seen once, and the ten largest clones take 30% to 40%. Sequencing input: blood. All receptors come from a man aged 25 to 40 with Graves' ophthalmopathy.

A single count supports this clonotype. V gene TRBV19 combines with J gene TRBJ1-5; D gene unclear. The V end lost 3 bases, the J end lost 4 bases, and 7 bases lay between the germline ends. The CDR3 spans 13 residues. Germline V gene data show CDR1 as LNHDA and CDR2 as SQIVND (reference sequence). The CDR3 spells CASSIALNQPQHF. The DNA for the CDR3 is TGTGCCAGTAGTATCGCTCTTAATCAGCCCCAGCATTTT.

This rearrangement joins TRBV24-1 to TRBJ2-1; D gene uncertain. The CDR3 is 11 residues long. V dropped 5 bases and J dropped 8 bases, with 6 bases sitting between them. The germline gives CDR1 KGHDR, CDR2 SFDVKD. CDR3 sequence (DNA): TGTGCCACCAGTGTAGGTTATGAGCAGTTCTTC. Translated: CATSVGYEQFF.

This clonotype was seen many times. V is TRBV2 and J is TRBJ1-5; D uncertain. Per the germline V gene, CDR1 is SNHLY and CDR2 is FYNNEI. CDR3 size: 14 residues. Trimming removed 0 bases at V and 5 bases at J, with 8 bases between. The CDR3 here is CASSEARTYQPQHF. For the CDR3, the DNA is TGTGCCAGCAGTGAAGCCAGAACCTATCAGCCCCAGCATTTT.

This clonotype came up a few times. The chain is built from TRBV7-9 and TRBJ2-3; D is undetermined. The CDR3 length is 13 residues. V was shortened by 1 base and J by 6 bases, with 8 bases between the two germline ends. Germline CDR1 reads SEHNR; CDR2 reads FQNEAQ (reference sequence). This CDR3 is CASSLVFVDTQYF. The CDR3 DNA is TGTGCCAGCAGCTTAGTATTCGTGGATACGCAGTATTTT.

A few counts support this clonotype. V and J are TRBV11-2 and TRBJ2-7; 7 positions agree with TRBD1. This CDR3 has 15 amino acids. V trimming: 5 bases; J trimming: 0 bases; junction bases outside the gene matches: 7. The germline CDR1 and CDR2 sequences are SGHAT and FQNNGV. Written as DNA, the CDR3 is TGTGCCAGCAGCATACCGGGACAGCGCTCCTACGAGCAGTACTTC. It yields the protein CASSIPGQRSYEQYF.

In its sample, this clonotype was seen a few times. The chain recombines TRBV27 with TRBJ2-2; 7 bases are shared with TRBD1. V dropped 2 bases and J dropped 1; count of bases not matched to a gene: 16. CDR3 length: 20 residues. CDR1 is MNHEY and CDR2 is SMNVEV in the germline V gene (reference sequence). CDR3 amino acids: CASSLRRDRARTMNTGELFF. As DNA, the CDR3 is TGTGCCAGCAGTTTAAGAAGGGACAGAGCTAGAACTATGAACACCGGGGAGCTGTTTTTT.

Regarding this clonotype: With a much larger clone just one base away, this may be a read error. As DNA, the CDR3 is TGTGCCAGCTGGGCGGGGATGAACACTGAAGCTTTCTTT. Its translation is CASWAGMNTEAFF. V and J are TRBV7-9 and TRBJ1-1; D not certain. Per germline, CDR1 SEHNR and CDR2 FQNEAQ (reference sequence). The CDR3 has 13 residues. Trimming pared 8 bases from V and 0 bases from J, leaving 10 bases between.

Written as DNA, the CDR3 is TGCAGCGAGGCAGACATGAACACTGAAGCTTTCTTT. Protein sequence: CSEADMNTEAFF. The chain links TRBV20-1 to TRBJ1-1; D remains ambiguous. This CDR3 has 12 residues. Germline CDR1 is DFQATT and CDR2 is SNEGSKA (reference sequence).

The chain uses TRBV9 and TRBJ2-7; D not certain. CDR1 is SGDLS, CDR2 YYNGEE, per germline. V was clipped by 0 bases and J by 0 bases, with 7 bases between them. The CDR3 is 14 residues long. For the CDR3, the DNA is TGTGCCAGCAGCGTAGGGGGAAACTCCTACGAGCAGTACTTC. Protein product: CASSVGGNSYEQYF.

The table lists this clonotype with many counts. The V and J genes are TRBV20-1 and TRBJ1-1; D remains unclear. V shed 1 base and J shed 3 bases, with 6 bases lying between them. CDR3 length equals 12 residues. Germline CDR1 reads DFQATT; CDR2 reads SNEGSKA (reference sequence). For the CDR3, the DNA is TGCAGTGCTAGAGGGGATGACACTGAAGCTTTCTTT. Its translation is CSARGDDTEAFF.

The chain joins TRBV4-1 to TRBJ2-7; D is unresolved. CDR1 is MGHRA, CDR2 YSYEKL, per germline. V was clipped by 0 bases and J by 1 base, with 10 bases between them. This CDR3 is 15 amino acids long. The CDR3 here is CASSQDSSFSYEQYF. The CDR3 DNA sequence: TGCGCCAGCAGCCAAGATAGCAGCTTTTCCTACGAGCAGTACTTC.

The chain joins TRBV7-2 to TRBJ2-7; 9 bases line up with TRBD1. Germline values: CDR1 SGHTA, CDR2 FQGNSA. The CDR3 has 15 residues. J was trimmed by 6 bases and V by 6 bases; bases with no gene match: 12. The CDR3, as DNA: TGTGCCAGCAGGACATGGGACAGGGTCGTTTCCGAGCAGTACTTC. The encoded protein is CASRTWDRVVSEQYF.

This rearrangement joins TRBV5-5 to TRBJ2-7; 9 bases align to TRBD2. Trimming took 2 bases from V and 0 from J; bases not matched to a gene: 6. The CDR3 loop spans 16 amino acids. Germline lookup yields CDR1 SGHKS and CDR2 YYEKEE (reference sequence). CDR3 amino acids: CASSFGGLANSYEQYF. The CDR3 nucleotides read TGTGCCAGCAGCTTTGGCGGACTAGCGAACTCCTACGAGCAGTACTTC.